This T cell receptor beta chain came from a study of shared clonotypes between healthy human individuals. Trimming left V 7 bases short and J 6 bases short, with 18 bases between. Germline V CDR1 and CDR2: MNHNY, SVGAGI (reference sequence). CDR3 length equals 14 residues. Sequencing was performed with immunoSEQ multiplex PCR; in TCRdb, only in-frame clones are kept and a portion is missing. The table lists around 2.1 million clones, nearly 97% of them singletons. The rearrangement joins TRBV6-6 to TRBJ2-5; D perhaps matches TRBD1 (5 bases). Material: naive CD4+ T cells sorted from blood. As for subset: CD45RA+ positively selected. This receptor was taken from a young man in good health. The CDR3 DNA sequence: TGTGCCAGCACCATAGACAGTGGGGCGAAGACCCAGTACTTC. Residues: CASTIDSGAKTQYF.